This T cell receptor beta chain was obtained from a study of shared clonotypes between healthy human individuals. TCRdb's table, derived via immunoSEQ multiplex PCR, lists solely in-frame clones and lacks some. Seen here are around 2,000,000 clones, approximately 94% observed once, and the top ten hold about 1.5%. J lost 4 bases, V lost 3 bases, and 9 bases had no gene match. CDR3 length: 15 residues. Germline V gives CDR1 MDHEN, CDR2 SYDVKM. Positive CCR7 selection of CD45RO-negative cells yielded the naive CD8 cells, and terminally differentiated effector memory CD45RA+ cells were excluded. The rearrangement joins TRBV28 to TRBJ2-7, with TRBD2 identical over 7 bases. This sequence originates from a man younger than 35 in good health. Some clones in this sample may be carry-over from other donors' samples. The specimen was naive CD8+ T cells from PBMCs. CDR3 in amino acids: CASSLGRGNLYEQYF. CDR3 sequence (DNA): TGTGCCAGCAGTTTGGGGAGGGGAAATTTGTACGAGCAGTACTTC.